This T cell receptor (beta chain) was retrieved from a study of cytomegalovirus exposure and HLA in healthy donors. General study results and limits: In vitro confirmation showed a few CMV-associated chains to be CMV antigen specific. Most TCR beta V segments were productive about 87% or about 30% of the time in an earlier analysis. It was around 160 TCR beta chains that were listed as cytomegalovirus-associated. In a later analysis, at a false discovery rate of 0.05, fewer than 20,000 TCR beta sequences matched HLA alleles.

PCR was performed using 60 Vbeta and 13 Jbeta primers. Produced via immunoSEQ multiplex PCR; TCRdb's table is partial and in-frame only. The profile shows a few hundred thousand clones, approximately 80% of them singletons. V was trimmed by 5 bases and J by 2 bases, leaving 18 bases between them. The CDR3 covers 16 residues. CDR1 and CDR2 from the germline V gene are SGHRS and YFSETQ. As for this clone: Antigen specificity is unknown.

Specimen: PBMCs. This clonotype originated in a girl aged 2-10 years in good health and CMV-seronegative. The chain links TRBV5-1 to TRBJ2-3; maybe TRBD2 (5 bases). The CDR3 protein is CASSIASGSPTDTQYF. CDR3 DNA: TGCGCCAGCAGTATTGCGAGCGGATCCCCCACAGATACGCAGTATTTT.